This TCR beta chain derives from a study of Ad26.COV2.S vaccination and SARS-CoV-2 variants (dated by TCRdb to 2020 to 2023). With regard to the full study: Vaccine-arm donors came from COV1001, a multicentre, randomized, double-blind, placebo-controlled phase I-IIa trial of Ad26.COV2.S in healthy adults. Ad26.COV2.S was administered intramuscularly at a dose of 5x10^10 or 1x10^11 viral particles, either as one shot or as two shots given 56 days apart. TCRbeta repertoire sequencing served as the tool for gauging how specific and how broad the SARS-CoV-2-reactive T cell receptors were following Ad26.COV2.S vaccination. A total of around 32 samples were included in the TCR-sequenced set, comprising 19 Ad26.COV2.S vaccine recipients, 5 placebo recipients and 8 SARS-CoV-2 convalescent individuals. Trial participants were randomized into five groups of five, in which low-dose or high-dose Ad26.COV2.S was given once or twice, or placebo was given on both occasions. Blinding of investigators to trial group allocation was maintained during experiments and outcome assessment. On the study overall, not on this receptor specifically: Non-spike TCR breadth was comparable between vaccine and placebo recipients, consistent with the vaccine containing only spike. Spike-specific TCR breadth was higher in Ad26.COV2.S recipients than in placebo recipients (P = 0.0014). After vaccination, substantial breadth of spike-specific CD8+ and CD4+ T cell responses was reported. The study lacked the statistical power to compare responses across vaccine doses or regimens. The authors noted that the TCR breadth and depth analyses may have underestimated total T cell responses.

About this clone itself: This receptor's antigen is unknown. Base qualities are not provided; no much larger clone lies one nucleotide away.

Read against the paper, the sample's treatment or condition label means: about 20 received Ad26.COV2.S at low or high dose, single or two shots; roughly 5 received placebo; per-sample allocation not given. Repertoires of vaccine and placebo recipients were sequenced from samples collected on day 63 after the first injection. In Cohort 1b, more than 20 adults aged 18-55 years were enrolled at a single site in Boston, USA, between 29 July and 7 August 2020. As a vaccine, Ad26.COV2.S was a replication-incompetent adenovirus type 26 vector that expressed a prefusion-stabilized SARS-CoV-2 spike protein derived from the original Wuhan strain. The immunoSEQ Assay was used to sequence TCRbeta CDR3 regions. After extraction, genomic DNA underwent amplification by bias-controlled multiplex PCR, followed by high-throughput sequencing. Per the source publication's procedure: To quantify the absolute abundance of every unique TCRbeta CDR3 region, sequences were collapsed and filtered. T cell fraction was estimated by normalization of TCRbeta template counts to usable DNA, with usable DNA being measured through amplification of reference genes present in all nucleated cells. Repertoire TCRs were annotated as SARS-CoV-2-specific by exact matching of V gene, CDR3 amino acid sequence and J gene to a known reactive TCR set. The reference SARS-CoV-2 TCR set came from MIRA and was filtered for enrichment in COVID-19-positive ImmuneCODE repertoires, removing public or cross-reactive TCRs. Drawing on the MIRA antigens, annotated TCRs were analysed further at the level of specific ORF or position within ORF. Breadth was defined as annotated unique rearrangements over total unique productive rearrangements; depth was the summed frequency of those rearrangements. TCR breadth was compared between groups using two-sided Wilcoxon rank-sum tests. TCRdb provides this immuneACCESS table in a form limited to in-frame rearrangements. Some clones are lacking; in checked studies, under half of them reflect an unresolved V gene, and why the rest are absent is not known. For V, J and clone size, that table is used; D and trimming come from the DNA. Within this sample are 300,000 to 350,000 clones, with roughly 90% of them counted one time only. About 5% of the sample is taken by the ten largest.

The specimen was peripheral blood, collected in a trial of Ad26.COV2.S vaccine versus placebo. The sequence came from a person between 18 and 60 years old who received the Ad26.COV2.S COVID-19 vaccine or a placebo.

At the DNA level, the sequence is TGTGCCAGCAGCGTTAGGCAGGGCACGGGCACAGATACGCAGTATTTT. Translation gives CASSVRQGTGTDTQYF. The sequence links TRBV9 to TRBJ2-3, with a tentative D gene TRBD1 over 5 matching bases. The CDR3 contains 16 residues, cysteine and phenylalanine counted. CDR3 DNA is the only sequence kept; it has 48 bases, read in frame from the first base. Between the V and J ends, shortened by 2 bases and 1 base respectively, the junction contains 14 bases. The germline V gene supplies CDR1 SGDLS and CDR2 YYNGEE.